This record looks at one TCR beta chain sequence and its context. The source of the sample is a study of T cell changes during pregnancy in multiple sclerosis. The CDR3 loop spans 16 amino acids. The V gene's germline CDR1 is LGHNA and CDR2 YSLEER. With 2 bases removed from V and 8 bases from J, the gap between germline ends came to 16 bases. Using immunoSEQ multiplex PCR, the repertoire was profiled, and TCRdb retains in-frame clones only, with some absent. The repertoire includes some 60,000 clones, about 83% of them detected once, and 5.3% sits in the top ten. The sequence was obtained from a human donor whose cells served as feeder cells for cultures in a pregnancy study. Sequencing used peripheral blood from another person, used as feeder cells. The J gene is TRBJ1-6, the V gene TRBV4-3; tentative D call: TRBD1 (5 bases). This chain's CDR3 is CASSQSTGPRDSPLHF. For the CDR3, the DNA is TGCGCCAGCAGCCAATCCACAGGCCCCCGGGATTCACCCCTCCACTTT.